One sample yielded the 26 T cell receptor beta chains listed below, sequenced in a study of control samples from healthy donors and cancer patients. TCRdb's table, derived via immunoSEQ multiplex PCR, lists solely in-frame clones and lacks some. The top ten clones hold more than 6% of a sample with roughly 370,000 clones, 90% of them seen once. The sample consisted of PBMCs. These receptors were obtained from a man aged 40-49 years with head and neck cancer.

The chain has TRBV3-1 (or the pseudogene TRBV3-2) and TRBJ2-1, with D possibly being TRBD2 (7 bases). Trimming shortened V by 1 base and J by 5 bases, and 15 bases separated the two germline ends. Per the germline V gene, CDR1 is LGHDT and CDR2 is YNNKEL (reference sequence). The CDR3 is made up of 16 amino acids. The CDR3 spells CASSQAGRGPNNEQFF. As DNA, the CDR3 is TGTGCCAGCAGCCAAGCGGGGCGGGGGCCTAACAATGAGCAGTTCTTC.

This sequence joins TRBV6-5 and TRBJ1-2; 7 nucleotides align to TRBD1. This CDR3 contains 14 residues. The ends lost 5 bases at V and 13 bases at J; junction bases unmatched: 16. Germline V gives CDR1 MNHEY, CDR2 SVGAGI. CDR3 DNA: TGTGCCAGCAGTCCGGGCCCCGGGACAGTGACGTTCACCTTC. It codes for CASSPGPGTVTFTF.

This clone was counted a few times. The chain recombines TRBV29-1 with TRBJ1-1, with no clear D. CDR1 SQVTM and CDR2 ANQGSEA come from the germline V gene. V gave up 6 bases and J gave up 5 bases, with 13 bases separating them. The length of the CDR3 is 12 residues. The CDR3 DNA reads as TGCAGCGTCCGGGTCCCCGGAACTGAAGCTTTCTTT. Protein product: CSVRVPGTEAFF. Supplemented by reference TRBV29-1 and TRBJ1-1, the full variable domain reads SAVISQKPSRDICQRGTSLTIQCQVDSQVTMMFWYRQQPGQSLTLIATANQGSEATYESGFVIDKFPISRPNLTFSTLTVSNMSPEDSSIYLCSVRVPGTEAFFGQGTRLTVV.

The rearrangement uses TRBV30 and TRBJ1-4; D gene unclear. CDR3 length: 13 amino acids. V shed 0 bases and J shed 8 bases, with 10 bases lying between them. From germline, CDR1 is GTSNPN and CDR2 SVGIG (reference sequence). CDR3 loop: CAWSVERDEKLFF. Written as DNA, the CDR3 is TGTGCCTGGAGTGTAGAACGCGACGAAAAACTGTTTTTT.

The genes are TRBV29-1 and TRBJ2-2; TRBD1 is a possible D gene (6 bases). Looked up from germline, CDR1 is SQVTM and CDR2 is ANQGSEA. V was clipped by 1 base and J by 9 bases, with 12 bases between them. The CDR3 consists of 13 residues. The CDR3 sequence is CSVEGQGIRELFF. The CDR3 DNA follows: TGCAGCGTTGAAGGTCAGGGGATACGGGAGCTGTTTTTT.

CDR3 nucleotides: TGTGCCAGCAGCTTGGGATTGAACACCGGGGAGCTGTTTTTT. It specifies CASSLGLNTGELFF. The V and J genes are TRBV5-6 and TRBJ2-2; D call uncertain. CDR1 is SGHDT and CDR2 is YYEEEE in the germline V gene. V was trimmed by 0 bases and J by 1 base, leaving 4 bases between them. This CDR3 region has 14 residues.

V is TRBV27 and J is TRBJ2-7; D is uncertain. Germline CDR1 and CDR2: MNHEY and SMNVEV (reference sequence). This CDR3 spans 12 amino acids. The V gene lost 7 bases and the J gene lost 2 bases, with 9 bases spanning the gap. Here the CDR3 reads CASKGGPYEQYF. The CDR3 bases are TGTGCCAGCAAGGGCGGCCCCTACGAGCAGTACTTC.

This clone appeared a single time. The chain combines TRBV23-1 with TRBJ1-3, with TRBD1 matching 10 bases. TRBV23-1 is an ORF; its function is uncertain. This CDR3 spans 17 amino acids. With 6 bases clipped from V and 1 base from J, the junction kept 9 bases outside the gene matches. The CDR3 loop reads CASSRQGAPWSGNTIYF. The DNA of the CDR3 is TGCGCCAGCAGCCGACAGGGGGCGCCTTGGTCTGGAAACACCATATATTTT.

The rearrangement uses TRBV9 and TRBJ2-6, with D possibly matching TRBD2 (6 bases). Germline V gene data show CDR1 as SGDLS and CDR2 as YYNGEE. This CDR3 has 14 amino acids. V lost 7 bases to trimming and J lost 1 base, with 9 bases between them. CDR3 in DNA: TGTGCCAGCGGGCGGGGATCTGGGGCCAACGTCCTGACTTTC. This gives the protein CASGRGSGANVLTF.

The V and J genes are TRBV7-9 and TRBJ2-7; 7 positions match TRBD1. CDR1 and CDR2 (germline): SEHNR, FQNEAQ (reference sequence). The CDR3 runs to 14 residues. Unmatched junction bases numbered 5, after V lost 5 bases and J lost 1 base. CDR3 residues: CASSLTGSSYEQYF. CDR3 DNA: TGTGCCAGCAGCCTGACAGGGTCGTCCTACGAGCAGTACTTC. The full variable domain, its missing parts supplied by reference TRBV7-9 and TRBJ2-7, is DTGVSQNPRHKITKRGQNVTFRCDPISEHNRLYWYRQTLGQGPEFLTYFQNEAQLEKSRLLSDRFSAERPKGSFSTLEIQRTEQGDSAMYLCASSLTGSSYEQYFGPGTRLTVT.

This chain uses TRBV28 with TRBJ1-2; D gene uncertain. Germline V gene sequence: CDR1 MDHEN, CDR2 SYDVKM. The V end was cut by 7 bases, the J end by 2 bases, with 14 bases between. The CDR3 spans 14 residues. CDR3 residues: CASTSSGRNYGYTF. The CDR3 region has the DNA TGTGCCAGCACCTCGTCGGGTCGCAACTATGGCTACACCTTC.

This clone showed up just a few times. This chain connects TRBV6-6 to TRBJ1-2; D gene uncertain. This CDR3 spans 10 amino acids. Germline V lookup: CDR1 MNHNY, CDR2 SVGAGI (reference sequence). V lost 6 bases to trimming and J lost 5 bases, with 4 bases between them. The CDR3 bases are TGTGCCAGCAGCGAATATGGCTACACCTTC. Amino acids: CASSEYGYTF.

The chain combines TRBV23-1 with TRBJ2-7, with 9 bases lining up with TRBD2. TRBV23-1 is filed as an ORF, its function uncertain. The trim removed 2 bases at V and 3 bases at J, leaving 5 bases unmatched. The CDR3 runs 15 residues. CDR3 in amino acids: CASSQPRTSVYEQYF. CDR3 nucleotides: TGCGCCAGCAGTCAACCCCGGACTAGCGTCTACGAGCAGTACTTC.

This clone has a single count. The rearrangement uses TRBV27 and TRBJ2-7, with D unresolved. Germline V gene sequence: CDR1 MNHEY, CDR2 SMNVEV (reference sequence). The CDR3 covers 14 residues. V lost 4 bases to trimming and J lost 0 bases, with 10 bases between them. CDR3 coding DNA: TGTGCCAGCAGTTCGACGGTGAGCTCCTACGAGCAGTACTTC. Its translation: CASSSTVSSYEQYF.

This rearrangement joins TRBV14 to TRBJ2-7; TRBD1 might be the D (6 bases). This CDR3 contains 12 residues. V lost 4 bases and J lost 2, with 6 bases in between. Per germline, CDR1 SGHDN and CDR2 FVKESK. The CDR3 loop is CASSRQAYEQYF. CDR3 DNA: TGTGCCAGCAGCCGACAGGCCTACGAGCAGTACTTC. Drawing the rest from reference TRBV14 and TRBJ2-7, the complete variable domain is EAGVTQFPSHSVIEKGQTVTLRCDPISGHDNLYWYRRVMGKEIKFLLHFVKESKQDESGMPNNRFLAERTGGTYSTLKVQPAELEDSGVYFCASSRQAYEQYFGPGTRLTVT.

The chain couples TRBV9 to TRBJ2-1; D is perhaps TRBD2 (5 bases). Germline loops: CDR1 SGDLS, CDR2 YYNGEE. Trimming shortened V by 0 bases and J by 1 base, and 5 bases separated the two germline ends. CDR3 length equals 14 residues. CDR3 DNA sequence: TGTGCCAGCAGCGTAGCGGGGTCCTACAATGAGCAGTTCTTC. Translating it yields CASSVAGSYNEQFF.

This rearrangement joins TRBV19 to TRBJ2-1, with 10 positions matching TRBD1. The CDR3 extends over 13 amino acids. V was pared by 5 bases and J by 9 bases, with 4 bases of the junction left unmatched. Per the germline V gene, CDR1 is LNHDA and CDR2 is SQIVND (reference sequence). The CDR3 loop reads CASSGGQGIEQFF. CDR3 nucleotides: TGTGCCAGTAGTGGGGGACAGGGGATTGAGCAGTTCTTC.

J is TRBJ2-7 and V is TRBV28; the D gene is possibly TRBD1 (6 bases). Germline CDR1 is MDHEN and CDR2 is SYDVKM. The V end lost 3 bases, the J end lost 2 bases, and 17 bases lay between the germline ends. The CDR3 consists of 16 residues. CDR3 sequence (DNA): TGTGCCAGCAGTTTTGACGGGACAAGGATGACCTACGAGCAGTACTTC. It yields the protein CASSFDGTRMTYEQYF.

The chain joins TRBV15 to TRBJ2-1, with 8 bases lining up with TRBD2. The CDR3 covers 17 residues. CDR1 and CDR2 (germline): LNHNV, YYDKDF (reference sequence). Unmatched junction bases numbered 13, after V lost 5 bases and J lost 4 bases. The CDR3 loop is CATSVSRGGGLYNEQFF. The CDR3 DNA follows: TGTGCCACCAGCGTATCTAGGGGCGGGGGGCTTTACAATGAGCAGTTCTTC.

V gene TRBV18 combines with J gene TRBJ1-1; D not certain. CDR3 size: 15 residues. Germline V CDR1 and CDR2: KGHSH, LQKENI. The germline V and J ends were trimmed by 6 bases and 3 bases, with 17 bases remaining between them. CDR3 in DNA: TGTGCCAGCTCGCCCAATGAGGTTTCGGACACTGAAGCTTTCTTT. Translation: CASSPNEVSDTEAFF.

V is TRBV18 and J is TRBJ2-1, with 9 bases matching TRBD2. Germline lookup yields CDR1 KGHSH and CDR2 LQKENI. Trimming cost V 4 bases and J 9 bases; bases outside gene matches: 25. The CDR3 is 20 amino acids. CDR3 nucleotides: TGTGCCAGCTCACTCGGCCCCTCTAGTGCTGGCGGGGGGGCTAACGGTGAGCAGTTCTTC. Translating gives CASSLGPSSAGGGANGEQFF.

For the CDR3, the DNA is TGTGCCAGCAGCGTGGGGACTGAAGCGGTAGGGGAGACCCAGTACTTC. Protein product: CASSVGTEAVGETQYF. The rearrangement links TRBV9 to TRBJ2-5; D might be TRBD2 (6 bases). CDR3 size: 16 residues. Trimming removed 2 bases from V and 5 bases from J, with 19 bases in between. Germline V gene data show CDR1 as SGDLS and CDR2 as YYNGEE. Full variable domain (missing parts from reference TRBV9 and TRBJ2-5): DSGVTQTPKHLITATGQRVTLRCSPRSGDLSVYWYQQSLDQGLQFLIQYYNGEERAKGNILERFSAQQFPDLHSELNLSSLELGDSALYFCASSVGTEAVGETQYFGPGTRLLVL.

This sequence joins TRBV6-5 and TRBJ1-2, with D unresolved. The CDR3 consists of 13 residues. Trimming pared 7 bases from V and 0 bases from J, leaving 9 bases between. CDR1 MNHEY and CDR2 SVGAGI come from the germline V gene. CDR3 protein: CASIQTTNYGYTF. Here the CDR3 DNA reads TGTGCCAGCATTCAGACTACTAACTATGGCTACACCTTC.

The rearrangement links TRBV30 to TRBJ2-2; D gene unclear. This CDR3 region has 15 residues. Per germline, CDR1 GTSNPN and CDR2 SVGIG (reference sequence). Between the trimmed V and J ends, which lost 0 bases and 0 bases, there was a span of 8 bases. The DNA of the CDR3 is TGTGCCTGGAGTGTAACCGGAACGAACACCGGGGAGCTGTTTTTT. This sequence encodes CAWSVTGTNTGELFF.

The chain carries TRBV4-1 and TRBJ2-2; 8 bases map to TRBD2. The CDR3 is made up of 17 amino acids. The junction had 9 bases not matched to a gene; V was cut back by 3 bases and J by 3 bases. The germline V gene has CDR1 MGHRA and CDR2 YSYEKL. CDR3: CASSHRSTSVDTGELFF. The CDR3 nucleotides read TGCGCCAGCAGCCACCGGTCGACTAGCGTCGACACCGGGGAGCTGTTTTTT.

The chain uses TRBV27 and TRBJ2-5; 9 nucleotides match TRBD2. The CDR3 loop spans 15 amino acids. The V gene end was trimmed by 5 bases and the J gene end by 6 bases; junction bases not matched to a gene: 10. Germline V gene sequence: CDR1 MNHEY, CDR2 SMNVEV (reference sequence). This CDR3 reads CASSPYDSGSQTQYF. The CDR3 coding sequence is TGTGCCAGCAGTCCCTATGATAGCGGGAGCCAGACCCAGTACTTC.